This is a list of T cell receptor beta chains from one sample in a study of shared clonotypes between healthy human individuals. Clones were read by immunoSEQ multiplex PCR, and TCRdb kept only the in-frame ones, dropping some. Among about 1.5 million clones listed, 98% were seen once. The sequencing sample was made of naive CD4+ T cells sorted from blood. The receptors derive from a man aged 30 to 45 in good health. CDR3s include the opening cysteine and the closing phenylalanine or tryptophan. Each record gives: D gene, V gene, clone size, J gene, CDR3 protein, CDR3 DNA. A D gene is named only where the DNA matches it firmly. Rows give clone size only sometimes, using once, few, many, or a class for an expanded clone.

>TRBD2|TRBV9|-|TRBJ2-7
CASSVAGIAGAGYEQYF
TGTGCCAGCAGCGTAGCGGGGATAGCGGGAGCGGGTTACGAGCAGTACTTC
>-|TRBV5-1|once|TRBJ2-2
CASSLGGAGGELFF
TGCGCCAGCAGCTTGGGAGGGGCTGGCGGGGAGCTGTTTTTT
>-|TRBV6-6|-|TRBJ1-3
CASSYSTPSGNTIYF
TGTGCCAGCAGTTACTCGACACCCTCGGGAAACACCATATATTTT
>-|TRBV7-8|-|TRBJ2-5
CASSLVSQETQYF
TGTGCCAGCAGCTTAGTTTCTCAAGAGACCCAGTACTTC
>-|TRBV7-6|-|TRBJ2-5
CASSLASWSSVHQETQYF
TGTGCCAGCAGCTTAGCGTCTTGGTCTAGCGTACACCAAGAGACCCAGTACTTC
>TRBD1|TRBV12-5|-|TRBJ1-1
CASKGQANTEAFF
TGTGCTAGTAAGGGACAGGCGAACACTGAAGCTTTCTTT
>-|TRBV7-7|-|TRBJ2-5
CASSPRVGSQETQYF
TGTGCCAGCAGCCCTCGAGTCGGGAGTCAAGAGACCCAGTACTTC
>-|TRBV9|-|TRBJ1-2
CASSVGVGHYGYTF
TGTGCCAGCAGCGTAGGGGTAGGGCACTATGGCTACACCTTC
>-|TRBV7-9|-|TRBJ1-2
CASSFSRKKGGYTF
TGTGCCAGCAGCTTTAGTCGAAAGAAAGGGGGCTACACCTTC
>-|TRBV5-1|-|TRBJ1-2
CASSLETATGGYTF
TGCGCCAGCAGCTTGGAAACAGCTACGGGTGGCTACACCTTC
>-|TRBV14|-|TRBJ2-1
CASSRSGGYYNEQFF
TGTGCCAGCAGCCGATCCGGGGGATACTACAATGAGCAGTTCTTC
>TRBD1|TRBV6-5|-|TRBJ1-2
CASSRTGMGYGYTF
TGTGCCAGCAGTCGGACAGGAATGGGCTATGGCTACACCTTC
>-|TRBV18|-|TRBJ2-1
CASSREGRGEQFF
TGTGCCAGCTCACGAGAGGGGAGAGGTGAGCAGTTCTTC
>-|TRBV2|-|TRBJ2-1
CASSEAYEQFF
TGTGCCAGCAGTGAAGCGTATGAGCAGTTCTTC
>-|TRBV5-1|-|TRBJ2-3
CASSPGLRTDTQYF
TGCGCCAGCAGCCCCGGACTCCGCACAGATACGCAGTATTTT
>-|TRBV9|-|TRBJ2-6
CASSVQTLIPGALSGANVLTF
TGTGCCAGCAGCGTTCAAACGTTGATTCCGGGAGCACTCTCTGGGGCCAACGTCCTGACTTTC
>-|TRBV7-8|once|TRBJ1-5
CASSLRESAAQHF
TGTGCCAGCAGCCTTAGGGAGTCGGCAGCCCAGCATTTT
>-|TRBV2|-|TRBJ2-5
CASSPGTEQETQYF
TGTGCCAGCAGTCCCGGGACCGAACAAGAGACCCAGTACTTC
>-|TRBV27|-|TRBJ2-7
CASSLGGLSSYEQYF
TGTGCCAGCAGTTTAGGGGGCCTAAGCTCCTACGAGCAGTACTTC
>TRBD1|TRBV15|-|TRBJ2-7
CATSRSGTGVYEQYF
TGTGCCACCAGCAGATCCGGGACAGGGGTCTACGAGCAGTACTTC
>-|TRBV4-3|-|TRBJ2-7
CASSQEEGAHYEQYF
TGCGCCAGCAGCCAAGAGGAGGGCGCCCACTACGAGCAGTACTTC
>TRBD2|TRBV7-2|-|TRBJ2-7
CASSGLAGGEQYF
TGTGCCAGCAGCGGACTAGCGGGAGGCGAGCAGTACTTC
>-|TRBV28|-|TRBJ2-7
CASSPRGEQYF
TGTGCCAGCAGTCCCCGCGGCGAGCAGTACTTC
>-|TRBV5-1|-|TRBJ2-1
CASSLDQGMNEQFF
TGCGCCAGCAGCTTGGACCAAGGAATGAATGAGCAGTTCTTC
>-|TRBV5-5|-|TRBJ2-6
CASSLGPGNSGANVLTF
TGTGCCAGCAGCTTGGGGCCGGGAAACTCTGGGGCCAACGTCCTGACTTTC
>TRBD2|TRBV6-1|-|TRBJ2-3
CASREFGGSGADTQYF
TGTGCCAGCAGGGAATTTGGCGGGAGTGGTGCAGATACGCAGTATTTT
>TRBD1|TRBV7-9|-|TRBJ1-2
CASSIGTGKALYGYTF
TGTGCCAGCAGCATAGGGACAGGCAAAGCCCTCTATGGCTACACCTTC
>-|TRBV2|-|TRBJ1-1
CASTEGLNTEAFF
TGTGCCAGCACGGAGGGGTTGAACACTGAAGCTTTCTTT
>-|TRBV28|-|TRBJ2-7
CASRSSYEQYF
TGTGCCAGCAGATCTTCATACGAGCAGTACTTC
>-|TRBV2|once|TRBJ2-4
CASSESLGAIQYF
TGTGCCAGCAGTGAATCTTTGGGGGCCATTCAGTACTTC
>-|TRBV19|-|TRBJ1-3
CASIDFSGNTIYF
TGTGCCAGTATTGACTTCTCTGGAAACACCATATATTTT
>TRBD1|TRBV7-8|-|TRBJ2-7
CASSLDRSYEQYF
TGTGCCAGCAGCTTGGACAGGTCCTACGAGCAGTACTTC
>TRBD1|TRBV6-1|-|TRBJ2-7
CASRAGTGGSYEQYF
TGTGCCAGCAGGGCCGGGACAGGGGGCTCCTACGAGCAGTACTTC
>-|TRBV7-9|once|TRBJ1-2
CASSLAGRFGYGYTF
TGTGCCAGCAGCTTAGCCGGCAGGTTCGGCTATGGCTACACCTTC
>TRBD2|TRBV7-6|-|TRBJ2-5
CASSSGTSGRFFRETQYF
TGTGCCAGCAGCTCCGGGACTAGCGGGAGGTTTTTTAGGGAGACCCAGTACTTC
>TRBD1|TRBV5-4|-|TRBJ2-7
CASSSQDRGHEQYF
TGTGCCAGCAGCTCCCAGGACAGGGGCCACGAGCAGTACTTC
>TRBD2|TRBV19|-|TRBJ2-1
CASSREVTSGRYNEQFF
TGTGCCAGTAGCCGCGAGGTGACTAGCGGGAGATACAATGAGCAGTTCTTC
>TRBD1|TRBV7-8|-|TRBJ1-5
CASSDRTGMEPQHF
TGTGCCAGCAGCGACAGGACAGGGATGGAGCCCCAGCATTTT